This TCR beta chain emerged from a study of OX40 agonist ivuxolimab in advanced cancers. The CDR3 is 12 amino acids. Trimming removed 4 bases from V and 8 bases from J, with 14 bases in between. Germline assignment: CDR1 SQVTM and CDR2 ANQGSEA. This clone has only a few counts. The method was immunoSEQ multiplex PCR; TCRdb's version includes in-frame clones alone and lacks a portion of them. This sample has 75,000 to 100,000 clones, with 80% to 90% found just once. The chain combines TRBV29-1 with TRBJ1-2; D not resolved. The sequencing used CD4+ or CD8+ T cells sorted from blood, collected in a trial of the OX40 agonist ivuxolimab. The origin of this receptor is an adult with an advanced solid tumor such as melanoma, head and neck, liver or kidney cancer. The CDR3 DNA reads as TGCAGCGTTGTAGGGCTATCTCGAGGCTACACCTTC. Translation gives CSVVGLSRGYTF.